Below are 11 T cell receptor beta chains sequenced from a single sample in a study of T cells in women clearing cervical HPV infection. The repertoire was sequenced with immunoSEQ multiplex PCR; TCRdb's copy has only in-frame clones and lacks some. The sample features 25,000 to 30,000 clones, with about 3% in its top ten. The sequenced sample was blood buffy coat. These receptors came from a woman between 18 and 75 years old with a cervical HPV16 infection that either progressed to CIN3+ or cleared (not recorded which).

The part of the CDR3 DNA that was read is TGTGCCAGTAGCCTACAGGGACACAGGGGC. Its translation: CASSLQGHRG. The whole CDR3 protein reads CASSLQGHRGYTF. This chain links TRBV19 with TRBJ1-2; D possibly corresponds to TRBD1 (6 bases). Read sequence stops 3 residues before the CDR3 end, and the germline J gene provides the missing end. Germline CDR1 and CDR2: LNHDA and SQIVND (reference sequence). This CDR3 has 13 residues.

As regards this clone: The observed sequence ends 3 residues before the CDR3 terminus, with the missing tail filled in from the germline J gene. V is TRBV20-1 and J is TRBJ2-6; no definite D call. CDR1 and CDR2 from the germline V gene are DFQATT and SNEGSKA (reference sequence). The CDR3 is 14 residues long. With 1 base removed from V and 0 bases from J, the gap between germline ends came to 4 bases. The CDR3 DNA, read in part, is TGCAGTGCTAGAGGTCGCTCTGGGGCCAACGTC. Translating it yields CSARGRSGANV. Given in full, the CDR3 is CSARGRSGANVLTF.

Details on this clone: The read ends 3 residues early relative to the CDR3; the germline J gene fills the gap. The chain carries TRBV18 and TRBJ2-2; 7 bases are shared with TRBD1. The CDR3 has 12 residues. In germline, CDR1 is KGHSH, CDR2 LQKENI. V trimming: 10 bases; J trimming: 6 bases; junction bases outside the gene matches: 5. The CDR3 sequence is CATSTGPGELFF. CDR3 DNA (partial): TGTGCCACCTCGACAGGGCCCGGGGAG. Variable domain in full (rest from reference TRBV18 and TRBJ2-2): NAGVMQNPRHLVRRRGQEARLRCSPMKGHSHVYWYRQLPEEGLKFMVYLQKENIIDESGMPKERFSAEFPKEGPSILRIQQVVRGDSAAYFCATSTGPGELFFGEGSRLTVL.

A remark on this clone: The missing CDR3 end, 3 residues past where the read stops, is filled in from the germline J gene. The chain carries TRBV5-1 and TRBJ2-3; D gene uncertain. This CDR3 comprises 13 residues. The V end lost 6 bases, the J end lost 1 base, and 9 bases lay between the germline ends. Germline CDR1 SGHRS, CDR2 YFSETQ. CDR3: CASMSPGTDTQYF. CDR3 DNA (partial): TGCGCCAGCATGTCCCCGGGCACAGATACG. Full variable domain (remainder filled in from reference TRBV5-1 and TRBJ2-3): KAGVTQTPRYLIKTRGQQVTLSCSPISGHRSVSWYQQTPGQGLQFLFEYFSETQRNKGNFPGRFSGRQFSNSRSEMNVSTLELGDSALYLCASMSPGTDTQYFGPGTRLTVL.

Points on this clone: The missing CDR3 end, 3 residues past where the read stops, is filled in from the germline J gene. The chain recombines TRBV7-9 with TRBJ2-5; tentative D call: TRBD1 (6 bases). V shed 3 bases and J shed 7 bases, with 12 bases lying between them. The germline CDR1 and CDR2 sequences are SEHNR and FQNEAQ (reference sequence). The CDR3 totals 13 residues. The sequenced CDR3 bases are TGTGCCAGCAGCTTTGAGGGGGTTGGGACC. This translates into CASSFEGVGT. The full CDR3 protein is CASSFEGVGTQYF. Supplemented by reference TRBV7-9 and TRBJ2-5, the full variable domain reads DTGVSQNPRHKITKRGQNVTFRCDPISEHNRLYWYRQTLGQGPEFLTYFQNEAQLEKSRLLSDRFSAERPKGSFSTLEIQRTEQGDSAMYLCASSFEGVGTQYFGPGTRLLVL.

About this clone: The read comes to an end 3 residues before the CDR3 does, leaving the germline J gene to fill in the end. The chain has TRBV10-2 and TRBJ1-2, with D hard to call. The CDR3 sequence is 13 residues long. Germline CDR1 is WSHSY and CDR2 is SAAADI. V was trimmed by 7 bases and J by 3 bases, leaving 12 bases between them. The CDR3 reads CASKVAADYGYTF. Partial CDR3 DNA: TGCGCCAGCAAGGTGGCGGCTGACTATGGC.

Details on this clone: The read gets to within 3 residues of the CDR3 end, and the germline J gene fills in the rest. The chain recombines TRBV2 with TRBJ1-1, with 7 bases fitting TRBD1. CDR1 SNHLY and CDR2 FYNNEI come from the germline V gene. The junction had 7 bases not matched to a gene; V was cut back by 8 bases and J by 1 base. The CDR3 is 14 residues long. The CDR3 region is CASHPQGTNTEAFF. The CDR3 bases that were read are TGTGCCAGCCACCCACAGGGGACGAACACTGAA.

CDR3 sequence reads: CASSEDQGNGHQPQHF. CDR3 bases read: TGTGCCAGCAGTGAGGACCAGGGGAACGGGCATCAGCCC. The chain joins TRBV6-1 to TRBJ1-5; weak D call: TRBD1 (6 bases). With the read ending 3 residues before the CDR3 end, the germline J gene is used to fill in that end. Trimming took 3 bases from V and 5 from J, leaving 17 bases between them. This CDR3 contains 16 residues. Germline values: CDR1 MNHNS, CDR2 SASEGT.

With regard to this clone: The CDR3 extends 3 residues past the end of the read, so its final part is completed from the germline J gene. The gene calls are TRBV7-9 and TRBJ2-1; 7 nucleotides match TRBD1. Germline V gives CDR1 SEHNR, CDR2 FQNEAQ (reference sequence). This CDR3 region has 12 residues. V lost 5 bases to trimming and J lost 9 bases; unmatched junction nucleotides: 4. CDR3 amino acids: CASSPGTAEQFF. The sequenced CDR3 bases are TGTGCCAGCAGCCCAGGGACAGCTGAG.

This chain's CDR3 is CASGPLAARDNEQFF. The sequenced CDR3 bases are TGTGCTAGTGGTCCTTTAGCGGCCCGGGACAATGAG. The J gene is TRBJ2-1, the V gene TRBV12-5; D is possibly TRBD2 (6 bases). The observed sequence ends 3 residues before the CDR3 terminus, with the missing tail filled in from the germline J gene. The CDR3 has 15 residues. Per the germline V gene, CDR1 is LGHNT and CDR2 is FRNRAP. V was shortened by 5 bases and J by 5 bases, with 16 bases between the two germline ends.

Points on this clone: With the read ending 3 residues before the CDR3 end, the germline J gene is used to fill in that end. The J gene is TRBJ1-2, the V gene TRBV28, with D unresolved. Germline CDR1 and CDR2: MDHEN and SYDVKM. The CDR3 extends over 13 amino acids. Trimming took 3 bases from V and 7 from J, leaving 12 bases between them. Partial CDR3 DNA: TGTGCCAGCAGTTTCTCGGAAGACTTTGGC. This codes for CASSFSEDFG. The whole CDR3 reads CASSFSEDFGYTF.